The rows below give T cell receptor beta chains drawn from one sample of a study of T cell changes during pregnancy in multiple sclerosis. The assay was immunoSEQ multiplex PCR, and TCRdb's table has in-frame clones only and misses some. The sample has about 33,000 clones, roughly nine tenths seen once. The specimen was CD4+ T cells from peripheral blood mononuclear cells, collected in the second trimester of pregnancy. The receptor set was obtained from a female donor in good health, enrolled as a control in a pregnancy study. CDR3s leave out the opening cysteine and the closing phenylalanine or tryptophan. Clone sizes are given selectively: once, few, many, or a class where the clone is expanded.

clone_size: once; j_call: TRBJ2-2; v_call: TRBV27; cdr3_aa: ASTPFRGEGLGGELF
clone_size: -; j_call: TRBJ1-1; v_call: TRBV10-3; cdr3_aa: AISDSSGIAEAF
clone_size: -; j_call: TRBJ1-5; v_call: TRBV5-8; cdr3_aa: ASSTGTLSNQPQH
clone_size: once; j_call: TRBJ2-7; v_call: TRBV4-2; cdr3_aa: ASSQGATSSYEQY
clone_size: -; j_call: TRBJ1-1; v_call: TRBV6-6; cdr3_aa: ASSRNTGGLEAF
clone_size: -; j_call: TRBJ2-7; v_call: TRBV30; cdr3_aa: AWSVTSGRSEQY
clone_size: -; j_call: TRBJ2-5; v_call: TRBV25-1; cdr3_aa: ASSELGTSGRETQY
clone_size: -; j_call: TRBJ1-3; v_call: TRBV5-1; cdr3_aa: ASSPGGQGAKGNTIY
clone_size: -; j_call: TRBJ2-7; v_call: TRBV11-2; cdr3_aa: ASSWTRTAAAYEQY
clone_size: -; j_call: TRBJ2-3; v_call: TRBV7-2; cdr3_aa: ASSLAHRELY
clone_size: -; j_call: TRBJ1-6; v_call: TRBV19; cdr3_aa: ASRRVRGSPLH
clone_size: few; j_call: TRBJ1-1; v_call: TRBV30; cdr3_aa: AWSRQSMNTEAF
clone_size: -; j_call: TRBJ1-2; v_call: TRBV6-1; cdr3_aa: ASSNPGGIKHGYT
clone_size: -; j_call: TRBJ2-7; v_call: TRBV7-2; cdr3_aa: ASSSGTTSYEQY
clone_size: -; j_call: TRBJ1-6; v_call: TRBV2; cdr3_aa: ASNSNGSPLH
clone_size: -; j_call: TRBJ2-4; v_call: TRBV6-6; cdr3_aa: ASSYWTGQNIQY
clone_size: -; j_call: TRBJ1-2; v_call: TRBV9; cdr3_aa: ASSPRPTANYGYT
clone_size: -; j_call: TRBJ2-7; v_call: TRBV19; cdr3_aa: ASRGTVTYEQY
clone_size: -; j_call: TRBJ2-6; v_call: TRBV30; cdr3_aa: ACKRESGANVLT
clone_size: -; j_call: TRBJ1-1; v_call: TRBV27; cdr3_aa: ASSFRSGNTEAF
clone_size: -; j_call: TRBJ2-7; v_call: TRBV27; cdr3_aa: ASRRTSDVYEQY
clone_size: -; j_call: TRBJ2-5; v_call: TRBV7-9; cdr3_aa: ASSLVFSDQETQY
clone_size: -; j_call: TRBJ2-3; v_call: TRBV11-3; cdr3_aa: ASSLGRLAVADTQY
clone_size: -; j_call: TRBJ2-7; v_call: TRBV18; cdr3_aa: ASSGTGLGEQY
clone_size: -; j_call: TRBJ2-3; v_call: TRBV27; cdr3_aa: ASSLGGTSTDTQY
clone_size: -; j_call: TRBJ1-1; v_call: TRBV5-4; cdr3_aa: ASSLVRGGHTEAF
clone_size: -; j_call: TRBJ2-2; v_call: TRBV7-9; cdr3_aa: ASSPQGTGELF
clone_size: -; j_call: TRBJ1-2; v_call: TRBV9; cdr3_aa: ASSVAQGTGDGYT
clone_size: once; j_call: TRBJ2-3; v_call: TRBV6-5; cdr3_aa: ASRLAGLTDTQY
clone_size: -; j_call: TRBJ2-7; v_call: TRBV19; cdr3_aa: ASSILAGAPYEQY
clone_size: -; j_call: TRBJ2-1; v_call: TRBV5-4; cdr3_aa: ASSFLAGATYNEQF
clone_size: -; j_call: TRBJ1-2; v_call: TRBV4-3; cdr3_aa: ASSQDGTGGGGYT
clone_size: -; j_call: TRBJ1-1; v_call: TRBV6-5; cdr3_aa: ASSSPQGRNTEAF